This T cell receptor beta chain was identified during a study of T-cell reconstitution after alpha-beta-depleted transplantation in children. Study results and limitations: Diversity of TCRbeta at day 60 was high in some patients, arising from surviving recipient T cells and thymic progenitors. Approximately two months post-transplant, alpha-beta T cells reportedly originated from several hundred expanded graft clones. Counts and diversity of T cells one year after transplant came mostly from newly produced T cells.

Trimming took 3 bases from V and 3 from J, leaving 12 bases between them. The length of the CDR3 is 14 residues. The library targeted TCRbeta and was prepared with unique molecular identifiers. Each CDR3 protein is one row after TCRdb ran MiXCR on the PCR reads. Of tens of thousands of distinct CDR3 sequences listed, over 4.5% are singletons. This clonotype was detected ten times or more. The antigen remains undetermined. This specimen consisted of PBMCs, mostly from graft donor cells, obtained 180 days after TCRalphabeta/CD19-depleted stem cell transplant. The V call is TRBV12-3 or TRBV12-4, the J call TRBJ2-7; possibly TRBD1 for D (5 bases). The clonotype was recovered from a boy in the first two years of life who had a stem cell transplant for acute myeloid leukemia, so the T cells may come from the graft donor. The CDR3 here is CASSLGRAYYEQYF. The CDR3 DNA reads TGTGCCAGCAGTTTGGGCAGGGCTTACTACGAGCAGTACTTC.